This TCR beta chain emerged from a study of blood T cell repertoires in COVID-19. Looking at the study overall: Sources were T cells, B-cell-depleted T cells, or PBMCs; the material itself was cDNA or gDNA.

TCRdb's table, derived via immunoSEQ multiplex PCR, lists solely in-frame clones and lacks some. The sample shows 150,000 to 200,000 clones, about 83% of them seen only once. Germline lookup yields CDR1 ENHRY and CDR2 SYGVKD. V was clipped by 5 bases and J by 0 bases; unmatched bases: 6. This CDR3 spans 15 amino acids. Study members were between roughly 18 and 89 years old and lived in about two dozen US regions. Resolution of symptoms, clearance, or two negative PCRs was present in recovered Cohort 3 donors. The sample consisted of PBMCs or T cells enriched from blood (not recorded which). The genes are TRBV10-3 and TRBJ1-1, with 7 bases matching TRBD1. This clonotype originated in a woman under 40 who had recovered from COVID-19. Here the CDR3 DNA reads TGTGCCATCAGTACAGGGGCGGGGTTGAACACTGAAGCTTTCTTT. It yields the protein CAISTGAGLNTEAFF.